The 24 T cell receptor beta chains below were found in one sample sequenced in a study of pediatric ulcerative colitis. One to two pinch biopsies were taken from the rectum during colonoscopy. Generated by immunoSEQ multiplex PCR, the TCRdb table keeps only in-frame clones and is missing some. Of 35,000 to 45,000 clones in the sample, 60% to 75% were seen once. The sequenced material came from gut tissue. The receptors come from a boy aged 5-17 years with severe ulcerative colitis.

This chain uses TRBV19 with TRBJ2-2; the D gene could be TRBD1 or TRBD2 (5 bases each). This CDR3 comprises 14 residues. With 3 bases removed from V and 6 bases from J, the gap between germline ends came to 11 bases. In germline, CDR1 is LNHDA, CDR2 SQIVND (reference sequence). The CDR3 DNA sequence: TGTGCCAGTAGTATTCAATGGGGGTCCGGGGAGCTGTTTTTT. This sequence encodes CASSIQWGSGELFF.

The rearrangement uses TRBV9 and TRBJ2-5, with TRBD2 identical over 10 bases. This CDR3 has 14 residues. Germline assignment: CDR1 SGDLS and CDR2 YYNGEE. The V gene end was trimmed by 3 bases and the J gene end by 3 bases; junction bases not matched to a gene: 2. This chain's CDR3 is CASSGGLAEETQYF. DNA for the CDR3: TGTGCCAGCAGCGGAGGACTAGCGGAAGAGACCCAGTACTTC.

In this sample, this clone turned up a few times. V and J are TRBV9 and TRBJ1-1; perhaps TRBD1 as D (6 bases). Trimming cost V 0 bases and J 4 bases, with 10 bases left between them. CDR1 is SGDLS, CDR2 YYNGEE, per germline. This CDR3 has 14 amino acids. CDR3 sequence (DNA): TGTGCCAGCAGCGTAGATTCAGGGGTCACTGAAGCTTTCTTT. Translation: CASSVDSGVTEAFF. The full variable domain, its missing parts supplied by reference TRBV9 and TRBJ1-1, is DSGVTQTPKHLITATGQRVTLRCSPRSGDLSVYWYQQSLDQGLQFLIQYYNGEERAKGNILERFSAQQFPDLHSELNLSSLELGDSALYFCASSVDSGVTEAFFGQGTRLTVV.

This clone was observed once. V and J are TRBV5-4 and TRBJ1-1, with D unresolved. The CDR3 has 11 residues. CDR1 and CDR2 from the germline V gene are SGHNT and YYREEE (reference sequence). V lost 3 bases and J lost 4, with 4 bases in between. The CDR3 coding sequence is TGTGCCAGCAGCTCGAGCACTGAAGCTTTCTTT. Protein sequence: CASSSSTEAFF. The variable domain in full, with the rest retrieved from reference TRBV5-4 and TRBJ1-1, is ETGVTQSPTHLIKTRGQQVTLRCSSQSGHNTVSWYQQALGQGPQFIFQYYREEENGRGNFPPRFSGLQFPNYSSELNVNALELDDSALYLCASSSSTEAFFGQGTRLTVV.

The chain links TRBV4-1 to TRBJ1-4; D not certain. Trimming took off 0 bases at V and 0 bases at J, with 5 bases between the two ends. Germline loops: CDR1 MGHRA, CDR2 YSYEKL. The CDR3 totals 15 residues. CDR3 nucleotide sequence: TGCGCCAGCAGCCAAGAGCAGGCAACTAATGAAAAACTGTTTTTT. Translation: CASSQEQATNEKLFF.

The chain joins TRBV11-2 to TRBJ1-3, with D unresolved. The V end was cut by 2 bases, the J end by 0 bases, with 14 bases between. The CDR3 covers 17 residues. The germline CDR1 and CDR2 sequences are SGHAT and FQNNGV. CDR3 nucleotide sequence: TGTGCCAGCAGCTTAAGCGAGGGTGGCGGCTCTGGAAACACCATATATTTT. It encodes CASSLSEGGGSGNTIYF. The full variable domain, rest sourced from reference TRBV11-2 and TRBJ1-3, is EAGVAQSPRYKIIEKRQSVAFWCNPISGHATLYWYQQILGQGPKLLIQFQNNGVVDDSQLPKDRFSAERLKGVDSTLKIQPAKLEDSAVYLCASSLSEGGGSGNTIYFGEGSWLTVV.

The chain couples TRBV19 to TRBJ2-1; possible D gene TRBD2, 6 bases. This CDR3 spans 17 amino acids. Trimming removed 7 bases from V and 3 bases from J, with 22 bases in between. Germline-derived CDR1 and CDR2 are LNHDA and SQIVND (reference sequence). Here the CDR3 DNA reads TGTGCCAGTACCCCCACACAACTAGTGGGGGGCTACAATGAGCAGTTCTTC. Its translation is CASTPTQLVGGYNEQFF.

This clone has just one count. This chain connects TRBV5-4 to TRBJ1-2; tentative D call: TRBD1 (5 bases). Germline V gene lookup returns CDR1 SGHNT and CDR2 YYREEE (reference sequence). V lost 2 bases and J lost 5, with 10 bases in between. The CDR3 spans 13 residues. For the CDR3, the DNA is TGTGCCAGCAGCTTAGACAGTATGTATGGCTACACCTTC. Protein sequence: CASSLDSMYGYTF.

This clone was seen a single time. CDR3 DNA sequence: TGTGCCAGCAGCGTAGGGGAGGCCTCAGGCTCACCCCTCCACTTT. Its translation is CASSVGEASGSPLHF. The chain recombines TRBV9 with TRBJ1-6; no firm D call. The length of the CDR3 is 15 residues. V lost 0 bases, J lost 10 bases, and 14 bases lay in between. Germline V lookup: CDR1 SGDLS, CDR2 YYNGEE.

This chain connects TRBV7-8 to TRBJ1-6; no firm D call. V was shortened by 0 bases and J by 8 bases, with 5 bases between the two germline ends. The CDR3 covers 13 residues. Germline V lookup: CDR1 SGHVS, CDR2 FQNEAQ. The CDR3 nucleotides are TGTGCCAGCAGCTTAGCATACTATTCACCCCTCCACTTT. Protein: CASSLAYYSPLHF.

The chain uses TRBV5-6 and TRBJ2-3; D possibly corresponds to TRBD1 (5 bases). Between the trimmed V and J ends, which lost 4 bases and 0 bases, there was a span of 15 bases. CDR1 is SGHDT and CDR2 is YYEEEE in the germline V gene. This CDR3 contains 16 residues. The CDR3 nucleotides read TGTGCCAGCAGCAATCTTGGAACAGGTAGCACAGATACGCAGTATTTT. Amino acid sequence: CASSNLGTGSTDTQYF.

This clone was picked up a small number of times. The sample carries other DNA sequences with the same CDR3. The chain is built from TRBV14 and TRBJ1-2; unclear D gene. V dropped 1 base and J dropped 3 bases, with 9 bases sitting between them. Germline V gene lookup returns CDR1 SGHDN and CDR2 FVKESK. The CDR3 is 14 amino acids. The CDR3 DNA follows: TGTGCCAGCAGCCAAGGTCGCCAGGACTATGGCTACACCTTC. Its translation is CASSQGRQDYGYTF.

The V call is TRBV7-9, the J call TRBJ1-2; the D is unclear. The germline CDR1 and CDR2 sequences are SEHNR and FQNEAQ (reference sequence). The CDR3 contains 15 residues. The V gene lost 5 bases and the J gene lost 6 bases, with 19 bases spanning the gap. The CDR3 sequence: CASSALEGTPHGYTF. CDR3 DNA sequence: TGTGCCAGCAGCGCCCTGGAGGGAACCCCCCATGGCTACACCTTC.

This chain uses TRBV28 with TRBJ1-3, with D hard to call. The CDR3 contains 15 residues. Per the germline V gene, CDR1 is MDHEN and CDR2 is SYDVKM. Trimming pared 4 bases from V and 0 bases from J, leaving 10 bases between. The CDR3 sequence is CASSSLAFSGNTIYF. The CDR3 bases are TGTGCCAGCAGTTCTCTTGCATTCTCTGGAAACACCATATATTTT.

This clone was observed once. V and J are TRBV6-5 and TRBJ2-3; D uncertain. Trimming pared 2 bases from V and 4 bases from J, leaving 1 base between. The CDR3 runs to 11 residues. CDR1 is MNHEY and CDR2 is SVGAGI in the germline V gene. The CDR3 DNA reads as TGTGCCAGCAGTTACGCAGATACGCAGTATTTT. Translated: CASSYADTQYF.

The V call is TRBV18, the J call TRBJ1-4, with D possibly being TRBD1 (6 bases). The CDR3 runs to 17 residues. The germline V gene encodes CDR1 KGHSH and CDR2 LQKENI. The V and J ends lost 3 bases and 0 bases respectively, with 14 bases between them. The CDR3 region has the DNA TGTGCCAGCTCACCCCTTGGACAGAGTGCAACTAATGAAAAACTGTTTTTT. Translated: CASSPLGQSATNEKLFF.

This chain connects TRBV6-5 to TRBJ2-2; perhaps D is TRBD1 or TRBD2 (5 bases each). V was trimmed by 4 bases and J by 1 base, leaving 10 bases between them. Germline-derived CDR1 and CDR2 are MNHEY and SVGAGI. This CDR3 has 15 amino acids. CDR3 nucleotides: TGTGCCAGCAGTTGGGGACGGTGGAACACCGGGGAGCTGTTTTTT. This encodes CASSWGRWNTGELFF.

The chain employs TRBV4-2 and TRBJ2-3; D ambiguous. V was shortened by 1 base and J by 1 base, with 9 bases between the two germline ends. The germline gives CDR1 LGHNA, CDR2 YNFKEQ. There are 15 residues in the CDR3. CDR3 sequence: CASSQVRAGTDTQYF. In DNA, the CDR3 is TGTGCCAGCAGCCAAGTAAGGGCTGGCACAGATACGCAGTATTTT.

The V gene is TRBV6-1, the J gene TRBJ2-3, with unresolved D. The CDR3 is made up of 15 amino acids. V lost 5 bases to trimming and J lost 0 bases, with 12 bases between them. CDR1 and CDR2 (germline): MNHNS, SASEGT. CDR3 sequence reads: CASSLTRISTDTQYF. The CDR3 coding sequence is TGTGCCAGCAGTCTTACAAGGATCAGCACAGATACGCAGTATTTT.

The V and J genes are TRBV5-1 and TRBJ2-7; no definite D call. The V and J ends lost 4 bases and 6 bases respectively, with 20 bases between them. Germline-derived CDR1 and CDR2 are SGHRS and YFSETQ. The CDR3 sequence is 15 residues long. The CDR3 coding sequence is TGCGCCAGCAGCCAGGCGGCTCTTAGTGGCTCCGAGCAGTACTTC. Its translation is CASSQAALSGSEQYF.

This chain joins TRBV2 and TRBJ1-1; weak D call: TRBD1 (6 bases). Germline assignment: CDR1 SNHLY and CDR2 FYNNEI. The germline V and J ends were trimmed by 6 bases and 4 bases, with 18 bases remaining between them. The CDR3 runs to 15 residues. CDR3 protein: CASSQPGGGLTEAFF. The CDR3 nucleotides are TGTGCCAGCAGCCAACCTGGGGGCGGGCTCACTGAAGCTTTCTTT. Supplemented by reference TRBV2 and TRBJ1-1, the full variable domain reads EPEVTQTPSHQVTQMGQEVILRCVPISNHLYFYWYRQILGQKVEFLVSFYNNEISEKSEIFDDQFSVERPDGSNFTLKIRSTKLEDSAMYFCASSQPGGGLTEAFFGQGTRLTVV.

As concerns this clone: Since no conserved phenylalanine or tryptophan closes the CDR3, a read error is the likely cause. The CDR3 sequence: CASSKGQGVGSYNSPLHL. The CDR3 region has the DNA TGTGCCAGCAGTAAAGGACAGGGAGTAGGCTCCTATAATTCACCCCTCCACCTT. The genes are TRBV6-1 and TRBJ1-6; 8 bases match TRBD1. The CDR3 is 18 amino acids. V was pared by 5 bases and J by 0 bases, with 9 bases of the junction left unmatched. Germline CDR1 is MNHNS and CDR2 is SASEGT.

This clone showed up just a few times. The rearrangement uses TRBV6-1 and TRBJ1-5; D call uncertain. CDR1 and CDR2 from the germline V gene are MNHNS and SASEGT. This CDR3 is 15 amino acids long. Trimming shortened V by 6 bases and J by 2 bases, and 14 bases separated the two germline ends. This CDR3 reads CASRGLEKGNQPQHF. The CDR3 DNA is TGTGCCAGCAGGGGGTTGGAGAAGGGCAATCAGCCCCAGCATTTT.

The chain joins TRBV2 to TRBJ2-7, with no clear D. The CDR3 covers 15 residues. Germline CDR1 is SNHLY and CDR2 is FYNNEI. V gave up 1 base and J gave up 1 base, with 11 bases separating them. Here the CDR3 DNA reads TGTGCCAGCAGTGAAGTCGGGTCGATGTCCTACGAGCAGTACTTC. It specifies CASSEVGSMSYEQYF.